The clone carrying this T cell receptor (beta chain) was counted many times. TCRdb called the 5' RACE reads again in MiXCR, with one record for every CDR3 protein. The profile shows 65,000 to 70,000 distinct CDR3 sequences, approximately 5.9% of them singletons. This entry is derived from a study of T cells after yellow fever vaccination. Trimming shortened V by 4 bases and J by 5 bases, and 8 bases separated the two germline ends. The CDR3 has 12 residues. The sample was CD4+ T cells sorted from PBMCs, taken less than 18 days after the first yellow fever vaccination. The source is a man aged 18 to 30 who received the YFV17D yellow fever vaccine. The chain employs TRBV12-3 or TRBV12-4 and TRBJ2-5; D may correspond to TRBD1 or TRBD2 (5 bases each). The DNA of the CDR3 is TGTGCCAGCAGTTCGGGACCGGAGACCCAGTACTTC. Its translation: CASSSGPETQYF.